The following is a T cell receptor (beta chain) sequence with its context. Its antigen is currently unknown. This sample is drawn from a study of beta chain features in type 1 diabetes. Reverse transcription of all isolated RNA meant that expressed TCRB transcripts were sequenced. Libraries were prepared by immunoSEQ multiplex PCR; TCRdb keeps only in-frame clonotypes and omits some of them. The sample lists around 340,000 clones; less than 9.5% were seen once. The study, taken as a whole, reports: cDNA-based reads could over-represent cells with high TCR expression.

Input material: central memory CD4+ T cells from blood. This sequence was found in a woman in her late teens or twenties in good health.

CDR3 loop: CASSWTGDQPQHF. The CDR3 nucleotides read TGTGCCAGCAGCTGGACAGGGGATCAGCCCCAGCATTTT. The V gene is TRBV2, the J gene TRBJ1-5; 9 bases fit TRBD1. Looked up from germline, CDR1 is SNHLY and CDR2 is FYNNEI. J gave up 5 bases and V 6 bases, and 2 bases lay outside the gene matches. The CDR3 is 13 amino acids.